This TCR beta chain was sequenced for a study of blood T cell repertoires in COVID-19. Overall study context: Sites in the United States, Italy and Spain provided acute and convalescent COVID-19 samples. In each case, the material was cDNA or gDNA derived from T cells, B-cell-depleted T cells, or PBMCs.

Clones were read by immunoSEQ multiplex PCR, and TCRdb kept only the in-frame ones, dropping some. The table lists 150,000 to 200,000 clones, roughly 80% of them singletons, with roughly a sixth in the top ten. The V segment lost 8 bases and the J segment 5 bases; nucleotides outside the gene matches: 10. The length of the CDR3 is 15 residues. Germline loops: CDR1 MDHEN, CDR2 SYDVKM. The TCR sequence derives from a man aged 55 to 70 with active or convalescent COVID-19. Sequenced: peripheral blood. V usage is TRBV28 and J usage is TRBJ1-5; 9 bases match TRBD1. The CDR3 spells CASSSPGQGDQPQHF. In nucleotides, the CDR3 is TGTGCCAGCTCCTCCCCGGGACAGGGCGATCAGCCCCAGCATTTT.